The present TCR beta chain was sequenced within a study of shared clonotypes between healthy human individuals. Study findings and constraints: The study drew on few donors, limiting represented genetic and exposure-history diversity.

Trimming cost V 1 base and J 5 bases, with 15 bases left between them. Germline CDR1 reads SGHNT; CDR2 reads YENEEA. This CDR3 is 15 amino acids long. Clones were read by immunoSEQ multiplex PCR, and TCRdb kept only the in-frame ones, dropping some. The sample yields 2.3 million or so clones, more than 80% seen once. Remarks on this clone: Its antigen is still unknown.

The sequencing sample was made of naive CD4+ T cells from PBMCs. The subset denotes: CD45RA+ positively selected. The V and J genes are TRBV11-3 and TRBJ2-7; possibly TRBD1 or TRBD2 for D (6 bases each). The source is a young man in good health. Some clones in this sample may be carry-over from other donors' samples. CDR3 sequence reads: CASSLGLGGADEQYF. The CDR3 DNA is TGTGCCAGCAGCTTAGGTCTGGGGGGCGCGGACGAGCAGTACTTC.